Detailed here is one TCR beta chain. This sample was included in a study of blood T cell repertoires in COVID-19. At the level of the study: The United States, Italy and Spain supplied acute and convalescent COVID-19 samples.

The assay was immunoSEQ multiplex PCR, and TCRdb's table has in-frame clones only and misses some. The repertoire has about 260,000 clones, nearly 90% of them found once; the top ten carry 0.7%. The ends lost 6 bases at V and 3 bases at J; junction bases unmatched: 8. Germline-derived CDR1 and CDR2 are SNHLY and FYNNEI. The CDR3 is 15 amino acids. This rearrangement joins TRBV2 to TRBJ1-1; 9 nucleotides align to TRBD1. The TCR was taken from a human donor in a cohort sampled during active COVID-19. The sequencing sample was made of peripheral blood. The CDR3 reads CASRGQGMLDTEAFF. In DNA form, the CDR3 reads TGTGCCAGCAGGGGACAGGGTATGTTGGACACTGAAGCTTTCTTT.